This record covers a single T cell receptor beta chain. Antigen: not known. The data stem from a study of T-cell memory formation after mild COVID-19. The wider study: Each donor largely had its own TCR clusters. The study, taken as a whole, reports: A subset of responding clones appeared in pre-infection memory, suggesting cross-reactive memory joined. Unconfirmed was the SARS-CoV-2 specificity of second-wave clones that peaked on day 37.

This CDR3 has 15 residues. J lost 3 bases, V lost 5 bases, and 9 bases had no gene match. TCRdb redid the calling of the 5' RACE reads with MiXCR, one entry per CDR3 protein. Of a few hundred thousand distinct CDR3 sequences detected, approximately 19% appear once; the ten largest clones hold under 25%. This receptor was taken from a man in his late teens or twenties who had mild COVID-19 (a few samples of this study predate the infection). Cell type and time point are not known. The sequencing input was PBMCs or a T cell subset sorted from them (not recorded which). The rearrangement uses TRBV12-3 or TRBV12-4 and TRBJ1-1; 7 bases line up with TRBD1. The DNA of the CDR3 is TGTGCCAGCAGTCCTCCCAGGGGGTCGTACACTGAAGCTTTCTTT. It translates to CASSPPRGSYTEAFF.